The clone carrying this TCR beta chain occurred once. Antigen unknown. This record comes from a study of tumor-infiltrating lymphocytes in localized non-small cell lung cancer. For the study at large: Patients included smokers and never-smokers with various histologies, some sampled after neoadjuvant chemotherapy. From each patient, both tumor and uninvolved lung, non-adjacent to tumor, were sampled.

With 2 bases removed from V and 3 bases from J, the gap between germline ends came to 12 bases. CDR1 SGHDT and CDR2 YYEEEE come from the germline V gene. This CDR3 is built from 14 residues. Measured with immunoSEQ multiplex PCR; TCRdb has only the in-frame clones, and not every one. The repertoire includes some 8,700 clones, over 70% of them detected once, and roughly 5.7% sits in the top ten. Overall study results and limits: Each assay used a separate piece of the same tissue. T-cell fraction did not differ between immunotypes IM1 and IM2.

V is TRBV5-6 and J is TRBJ2-7, with TRBD2 as a possible D gene (6 bases). Sequencing was done on a sample of uninvolved lung tissue not adjacent to the tumor. This receptor was obtained from a human donor with non-small cell lung cancer. The CDR3 nucleotides are TGTGCCAGCAGCTTTCGGGGACTTGGCTACGAGCAGTACTTC. Translated: CASSFRGLGYEQYF. Using reference TRBV5-6 and TRBJ2-7 for the parts outside the CDR3, the full variable domain is DAGVTQSPTHLIKTRGQQVTLRCSPKSGHDTVSWYQQALGQGPQFIFQYYEEEERQRGNFPDRFSGHQFPNYSSELNVNALLLGDSALYLCASSFRGLGYEQYFGPGTRLTVT.